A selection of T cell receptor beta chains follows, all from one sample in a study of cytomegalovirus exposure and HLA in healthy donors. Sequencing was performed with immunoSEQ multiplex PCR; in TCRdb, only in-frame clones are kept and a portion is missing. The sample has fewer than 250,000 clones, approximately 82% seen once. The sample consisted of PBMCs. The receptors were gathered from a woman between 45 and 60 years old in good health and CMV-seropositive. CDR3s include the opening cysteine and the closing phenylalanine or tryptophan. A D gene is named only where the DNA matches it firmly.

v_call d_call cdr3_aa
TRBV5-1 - CASSFLVLDTQYF
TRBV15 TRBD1 CATSRTGTGHGYTF
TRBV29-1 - CSVDGGGGGYTF
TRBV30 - CAWSVTVFYGYTF
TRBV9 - CASSPGHTYEQYF
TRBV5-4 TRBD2 CASSLGTSGRKETQYF
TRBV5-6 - CASSRPTGLAEAFF
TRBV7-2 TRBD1 CASSHKGTGQGEYNEQFF
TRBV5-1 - CASSQRTVTNEQFF
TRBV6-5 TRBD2 CASRTGGEYNEQFF
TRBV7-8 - CASSLGLGQINEKLFF